Presented here are 2 T cell receptor beta chains from one specimen sequenced in a study of blood T cell repertoires in COVID-19. The table came from immunoSEQ multiplex PCR; TCRdb's copy has only in-frame clones and leaves some out. The sample yields approximately 16,000 clones, around 87% seen once. Sequencing was carried out using peripheral blood. The receptors were sampled from a man in his sixties with acute or convalescent COVID-19.

The chain employs TRBV5-5 and TRBJ2-7; possible D gene TRBD2, 5 bases. The V gene lost 0 bases and the J gene lost 2 bases, with 6 bases spanning the gap. The length of the CDR3 is 13 residues. Germline CDR1 and CDR2: SGHKS and YYEKEE (reference sequence). The CDR3 bases are TGTGCCAGCAGCTTGGACGGGGCCTACGAGCAGTACTTC. Translation: CASSLDGAYEQYF.

The sample holds one count of this clone. V usage is TRBV28 and J usage is TRBJ2-1; 8 bases match TRBD1. CDR1 is MDHEN and CDR2 is SYDVKM in the germline V gene. V dropped 7 bases and J dropped 8; count of bases not matched to a gene: 10. This CDR3 is built from 14 residues. The CDR3 loop is CASTLDRVEDEQFF. The CDR3 DNA follows: TGTGCCAGCACCTTGGACAGGGTCGAGGATGAGCAGTTCTTC.